These T cell receptor beta chains were read from a single sample in a study of cytomegalovirus exposure and HLA in healthy donors. The assay was immunoSEQ multiplex PCR, and TCRdb's table has in-frame clones only and misses some. This sample has more than 250,000 clones, with 87% found just once. Source material: PBMCs. These receptors were collected from a woman aged 25 to 39 in good health and CMV-seropositive. CDR3s include the opening cysteine and the closing phenylalanine or tryptophan. The order of the fields is J gene, V gene, CDR3 length, D gene, clone size, CDR3 DNA, CDR3 protein. D genes are given only for firm matches. Only some rows state a clone size, as once, few, many or a class for expanded clones.

TRBJ1-5 | TRBV10-3 | 12 | NA | few | TGTGCCATCAGGGACGGAAATCAGCCCCAGCATTTT | CAIRDGNQPQHF
TRBJ1-1 | TRBV5-3 | 15 | NA | NA | TGTGCCAGAAGCTTGTACAGGGTAAGAGAAGTGGATGCTTTCTTT | CARSLYRVREVDAFF
TRBJ2-2 | TRBV5-1 | 16 | TRBD1 | NA | TGCGCCAGCAGCATCGGGACAGCCGTGGTGTCCGGGGAGCTGTTTTTT | CASSIGTAVVSGELFF
TRBJ1-4 | TRBV18 | 13 | NA | NA | TGTGCCAGCCGGGACAAGGGAGAAGGAAAACTGTTTTTT | CASRDKGEGKLFF
TRBJ2-1 | TRBV11-2 | 15 | TRBD2 | NA | TGTGCCAGCAGCCCGCCGAGCGGGGGCAGAAATGAGCAGTTCTTC | CASSPPSGGRNEQFF
TRBJ2-7 | TRBV21-1 | 13 | NA | NA | TGTGCCAGCAGCAAAGGTCGGGCAGTCGAGCAGTACTTC | CASSKGRAVEQYF
TRBJ2-7 | TRBV30 | 13 | NA | NA | TGTGCCTGGAGTCCTCTTGGCTCCTACGAGCAGTACTTC | CAWSPLGSYEQYF
TRBJ1-1 | TRBV2 | 17 | NA | NA | TGTGCCAGCAGTGAGTTACTCTGGAACAGGGAGGACACTGAAGCTTTCTTT | CASSELLWNREDTEAFF
TRBJ1-1 | TRBV10-3 | 14 | TRBD1 | NA | TGTGCCATCAGTACAGGGGGTCGGAACACTGAAGCTTTCTTT | CAISTGGRNTEAFF
TRBJ1-2 | TRBV6-6 | 13 | NA | NA | TGTGCCAGCAGTTACGTGGCAGGCTATGGCTACACCTTC | CASSYVAGYGYTF
TRBJ2-5 | TRBV13 | 14 | NA | NA | TGTGCCAGCAGCTTAGGCAGGACCGACGAGACCCAGTACTTC | CASSLGRTDETQYF
TRBJ2-1 | TRBV23-1 | 12 | NA | NA | TGCGCCAGCACCCCTGGCAGGCGGCGGCAGTTCTTC | CASTPGRRRQFF
TRBJ1-1 | TRBV29-1 | 13 | NA | NA | TGCAGCGTTGAAGAGGGGGCGGCGACTGAAGCTTTCTTT | CSVEEGAATEAFF
TRBJ2-7 | TRBV6-5 | 14 | TRBD2 | NA | TGTGCCAGCAGTTACGGGACTAACCGCTACGAGCAGTACTTC | CASSYGTNRYEQYF
TRBJ1-2 | TRBV30 | 14 | NA | NA | TGTGCCTGGAGGGGTGGCAGGCGCTACCTTGGCTACACCTTC | CAWRGGRRYLGYTF
TRBJ2-4 | TRBV9 | 12 | NA | NA | TGTGCCAGCGGCGGGGCCAAAAACATTCAGTACTTC | CASGGAKNIQYF
TRBJ1-1 | TRBV5-4 | 14 | NA | NA | TGTGCCAGCAGCGCGGGACGGATGAACACTGAAGCTTTCTTT | CASSAGRMNTEAFF
TRBJ2-7 | TRBV30 | 15 | TRBD1 | NA | TGTGCCTGGGCTAAACCGGGACAGGGCACCTACGAGCAGTACTTC | CAWAKPGQGTYEQYF
TRBJ2-7 | TRBV15 | 15 | NA | NA | TGTGCCACCAGCAGAGAGAGGGTAACGGGCTACGAGCAGTACTTC | CATSRERVTGYEQYF
TRBJ1-1 | TRBV5-6 | 15 | TRBD1 | NA | TGTGCCAGCAGCTTAGGACAGGGATCGAACACTGAAGCTTTCTTT | CASSLGQGSNTEAFF
TRBJ1-1 | TRBV27 | 14 | NA | NA | TGTGCCAGCACTTTAGGGGGTACGAACACTGAAGCTTTCTTT | CASTLGGTNTEAFF
TRBJ1-1 | TRBV7-2 | 16 | NA | NA | TGTGCCAGCAGTTTAAGAGGGGCTGGGATGAACACTGAAGCTTTCTTT | CASSLRGAGMNTEAFF
TRBJ2-1 | TRBV9 | 15 | TRBD2 | NA | TGTGCCAGCAGCGAATCTAGCGGGCCACCTAATGAGCAGTTCTTC | CASSESSGPPNEQFF
TRBJ1-5 | TRBV7-2 | 15 | NA | NA | TGTGCCAGCAGCCCCCACCAAGGGGGCAATCAGCCCCAGCATTTT | CASSPHQGGNQPQHF
TRBJ2-5 | TRBV28 | 15 | TRBD1 | NA | TGTGCCAGCAGTCATGTGGACAGGGTTCAAGAGACCCAGTACTTC | CASSHVDRVQETQYF